The rows below give T cell receptor beta chains drawn from one sample of a study of CD8 T cells in Susac syndrome. TCRdb redid the calling of the immunoSEQ multiplex PCR reads with MiXCR, one entry per CDR3 protein. The sample consists of hundreds of thousands of distinct CDR3 sequences, approximately 94% of them appearing once. The specimen sequenced was CD4+ T cells from PBMCs. These TCRs come from a human donor with Susac syndrome. CDR3s include the opening cysteine and the closing phenylalanine or tryptophan. D genes are given only for firm matches. Size is stated for part of the rows, as once, few or many counts, or as a class when the clone is expanded.

J gene | D gene | clone size | V gene | CDR3 DNA | CDR3 protein
TRBJ1-6 | . | . | TRBV7-9 | TGTGCCAGCAGTTCTCCGTCGTATTCACCCCTCCACTTT | CASSSPSYSPLHF
TRBJ2-7 | . | . | TRBV5-6 | TGTGCCAGCAGCAGGGGCAGGGGGGCCGCCTACGAGCAGTACTTC | CASSRGRGAAYEQYF
TRBJ1-4 | . | once | TRBV30 | TGTGCCTGGAGTGCGCGGGACATTAATGAAAAACTGTTTTTT | CAWSARDINEKLFF
TRBJ1-2 | . | . | TRBV20-1 | TGCAGTGCTGTACAGGGTACCTATGGCTACACCTTC | CSAVQGTYGYTF
TRBJ2-7 | . | . | TRBV7-9 | TGTGCCAGCAGCGCCGGGCCTCGGTCCTCCTACGAGCAGTACTTC | CASSAGPRSSYEQYF
TRBJ2-4 | TRBD2 | . | TRBV20-1 | TGCAGTGCTGCGCCGGGGGGGGACGACATTCAGTACTTC | CSAAPGGDDIQYF
TRBJ1-6 | . | . | TRBV28 | TGTGCCAGCATGGTGGCGAGGGGGAAAAATTCACCCCTCCACTTT | CASMVARGKNSPLHF
TRBJ1-2 | TRBD1 | . | TRBV4-3 | TGCGCCAGCAGCCAAGACGGGACAGGGTTTGGCTACACCTTC | CASSQDGTGFGYTF
TRBJ1-1 | . | . | TRBV7-8 | TGTGCCAGCAGCTTAGGGTTGAAGTTAACTGAAGCTTTCTTT | CASSLGLKLTEAFF
TRBJ2-1 | . | . | TRBV5-1 | TGCGCCAGCAGCTTCTGGGGTACGAAATTAGGGGAGCAGTTCTTC | CASSFWGTKLGEQFF
TRBJ1-3 | . | . | TRBV9 | TGTGCCAGCAGCGCCGAGGGTCTCTCTGGAAACACCATATATTTT | CASSAEGLSGNTIYF
TRBJ2-5 | . | . | TRBV6-5 | TGTGCCAGCAGGAGGGGACCCGAAGAGACCCAGTACTTC | CASRRGPEETQYF
TRBJ2-7 | . | . | TRBV20-1 | TGCAGTGCTACGGGGCGGCTAGGGGGCGAGCAGTACTTC | CSATGRLGGEQYF
TRBJ2-7 | . | once | TRBV6-1 | TGTGCCAGCAGTCCAGAGCGGGAGCAGTACTTC | CASSPEREQYF
TRBJ1-6 | . | . | TRBV12-3/TRBV12-4 | TGTGCCAGCAGTTTTGGTTCCCCCCTCCACTTT | CASSFGSPLHF
TRBJ1-1 | TRBD1 | . | TRBV6-5 | TGTGCCGCAACAGGGGTGCACACTGAAGCTTTCTTT | CAATGVHTEAFF
TRBJ1-1 | . | . | TRBV6-2/TRBV6-3 | TGTGCCAGCAGTTTCCCTGGATCGAACACTGAAGCTTTCTTT | CASSFPGSNTEAFF
TRBJ2-3 | . | . | TRBV9 | TGTGCCAGCAGCGTAGTGGGCCAGGGCACAGATACGCAGTATTTT | CASSVVGQGTDTQYF
TRBJ2-7 | . | . | TRBV5-1 | TGCGCCAGCAGCTTGGGGGCCGGGACTTCTACCTACGAGCAGTACTTC | CASSLGAGTSTYEQYF
TRBJ1-6 | TRBD1 | . | TRBV7-8 | TGTGCCAGCAGCTTAGCGGACAGGGGGCATTCACCCCTCCACTTT | CASSLADRGHSPLHF
TRBJ1-1 | . | . | TRBV20-1 | TGCAGTGCTAGGGGCCACACTGGCTCTGAAGCTTTCTTT | CSARGHTGSEAFF
TRBJ2-1 | TRBD2 | . | TRBV20-1 | TGCAGTGCTAGACGGGGGGGGCCGATCAATGAGCAGTTCTTC | CSARRGGPINEQFF
TRBJ2-2 | TRBD2 | once | TRBV11-2 | TGTGCCAGCAGCTTTTCCCCTTCGGCGGGGGGGCCGGACGGGGAGCTGTTTTTT | CASSFSPSAGGPDGELFF
TRBJ2-5 | TRBD1 | few | TRBV5-4 | TGTGCCAGCAGCTGGCGGGACAGGGTGGGTGAGACCCAGTACTTC | CASSWRDRVGETQYF
TRBJ1-2 | . | . | TRBV30 | TGTGCCTGGAGTGTATCCCTCAACTATGGCTACACCTTC | CAWSVSLNYGYTF
TRBJ1-2 | . | . | TRBV9 | TGTGCCAGCAGCCCTCACCTCAGAGGACAGCGCCTTTATGGCTACACCTTC | CASSPHLRGQRLYGYTF
TRBJ1-6 | . | . | TRBV29-1 | TGCAGCGTTGGATTGGATTCACCCCTCCACTTT | CSVGLDSPLHF
TRBJ2-5 | . | . | TRBV6-5 | TGTGCCACTTCAGGTTCACTTTCAGGGGAGACCCAGTACTTC | CATSGSLSGETQYF
TRBJ2-3 | . | . | TRBV20-1 | TGCAGTGTACCGAGACTGGCGAGCACAGATACGCAGTATTTT | CSVPRLASTDTQYF
TRBJ2-7 | TRBD2 | . | TRBV29-1 | TGCAGCGTTATTTACTTAGCGGGGGGGCCGGGATACGAGCAGTACTTC | CSVIYLAGGPGYEQYF
TRBJ2-7 | . | . | TRBV28 | TGTGCCAGCAGTTCGGACAAGTCCTCCTACGAGCAGTACTTC | CASSSDKSSYEQYF
TRBJ1-2 | . | . | TRBV29-1 | TGCAGCGTTGGTCATGGGGGGTATGGCTACACCTTC | CSVGHGGYGYTF
TRBJ2-5 | . | . | TRBV5-4 | TGTGCCAGCAGCTCGGCTCGGGGTTCCCAAGAGACCCAGTACTTC | CASSSARGSQETQYF
TRBJ2-5 | TRBD2 | . | TRBV20-1 | TGCAGTGCTAGACTAGCGGGGGAGACCCAGTACTTC | CSARLAGETQYF
TRBJ2-1 | . | . | TRBV27 | TGTGCCAGCGGTAAGGCTGGAACGGACAATGAGCAGTTCTTC | CASGKAGTDNEQFF
TRBJ1-1 | . | . | TRBV12-3/TRBV12-4 | TGTGCCAGCAGTTACAGAAGAGAAATGAACACTGAAGCTTTCTTT | CASSYRREMNTEAFF